This T cell receptor (beta chain) derives from a study of beta chain features in type 1 diabetes. Germline CDR1 is SGHRS and CDR2 is YFSETQ. Trimming removed 2 bases at V and 5 bases at J, with 14 bases between. This CDR3 comprises 14 residues. The study reverse transcribed the entire isolated RNA, so it sequenced expressed TCRB transcripts. Sequencing used immunoSEQ multiplex PCR; TCRdb keeps in-frame clones, though not all of them. The sample lists about 360,000 clones; around 13% were seen once. Material: naive CD4+ T cells from blood. The TCR comes from a man between 18 and 29 years old in good health. The chain recombines TRBV5-1 with TRBJ2-7; weak D call: TRBD1 (5 bases). The DNA for the CDR3 is TGCGCCAGCAGCTTCGCGGCAGGGCAGAACGAGCAGTACTTC. It is translated as CASSFAAGQNEQYF.